The sequence of this TCR beta chain was determined in a study of cytomegalovirus exposure and HLA in healthy donors. PCR used 60 Vbeta primers and 13 Jbeta primers. The assay was immunoSEQ multiplex PCR, and TCRdb's table has in-frame clones only and misses some. Of 93,000 or so clones detected, around 60% appear once; the ten largest clones hold more than 3%. Each donor's status was that of a healthy bone marrow donor. The germline gives CDR1 SGHTA, CDR2 FQGTGA. The CDR3 extends over 17 amino acids. The ends were cut back, 5 bases at V and 0 bases at J, with 16 bases in the middle. Sequencing used PBMCs. This TCR derives from a woman aged 45 to 65 in good health and CMV-seronegative. The V call is TRBV7-3, the J call TRBJ2-2; a weak D match, TRBD1 (5 bases). CDR3 protein: CASSPVQTESNTGELFF. For the CDR3, the DNA is TGTGCCAGCAGCCCCGTCCAGACAGAGTCGAACACCGGGGAGCTGTTTTTT.